This T cell receptor beta chain is drawn from a study of T-cell reconstitution after alpha-beta-depleted transplantation in children. Unique molecular identifiers were used in preparing the TCRbeta library. A single record per CDR3 protein comes from TCRdb applying MiXCR to the PCR reads. The table lists 150,000 to 250,000 distinct CDR3 sequences, about 15% of them singletons. This receptor was identified in a human donor who donated a stem cell graft to a child with acute lymphoblastic leukemia. The specimen was PBMCs from the stem cell graft donor, collected from the stem cell graft.

CDR3 in amino acids: CASSFKRRTYEQYF. CDR3 DNA sequence: TGTGCCAGCAGCTTCAAAAGGAGGACCTACGAGCAGTACTTC. The chain is built from TRBV21-1 and TRBJ2-7. TRBV21-1 has pseudogene status. This CDR3 region has 14 residues.